The 32 T cell receptor beta chains below come from one sample, sequenced in a study of T cells in Graves' hyperthyroidism and ophthalmopathy. From RNA transcripts, TCR beta CDR3 regions were amplified. The HTBI primer set drove a first-round RT-PCR of the TCR CDR3. TCRdb fed the multiplex PCR reads into MiXCR, producing one record per CDR3 protein. The sample carries 500,000 to 800,000 distinct CDR3 sequences, about 45% recorded once. The source material was peripheral blood or thyroid tissue (not recorded which). The receptors come from an adult man with Graves' disease, either hyperthyroidism or ophthalmopathy (not recorded which).

In regard to this clonotype: This may be a read error, as it is one base from a much larger clone. This chain joins TRBV9 and TRBJ1-6, with D perhaps matching TRBD1 (6 bases). Germline V lookup: CDR1 SGDLS, CDR2 YYNGEE. There are 13 residues in the CDR3. The CDR3 protein is CAGSGQYNSPLHF. In DNA, the CDR3 is TGTGCCGGCAGCGGACAGTACAATTCACCCCTCCACTTT.

This clonotype was observed a handful of times. The chain has TRBV19 and TRBJ1-6; TRBD1 aligns across 7 bases. The germline gives CDR1 LNHDA, CDR2 SQIVND (reference sequence). The CDR3 extends over 21 amino acids. V was pared by 5 bases and J by 8 bases, with 27 bases of the junction left unmatched. CDR3 sequence: CASSLIPPGQRGVYVDSPLHF. The CDR3 DNA reads as TGTGCCAGTAGTCTGATCCCTCCGGGACAGAGGGGCGTATATGTGGATTCACCCCTCCACTTT.

This clonotype was detected a few times. This rearrangement joins TRBV7-9 to TRBJ1-4; D is uncertain. The length of the CDR3 is 15 residues. CDR1 is SEHNR and CDR2 is FQNEAQ in the germline V gene (reference sequence). Trimming stripped 4 bases from V and 2 bases from J, with 11 bases between. CDR3 sequence (DNA): TGTGCCAGCAGCTCCGGACGGTTGACTAATGAAAAACTGTTTTTT. It codes for CASSSGRLTNEKLFF.

The V and J genes are TRBV20-1 and TRBJ2-7; TRBD1 aligns across 10 bases. Germline CDR1 reads DFQATT; CDR2 reads SNEGSKA (reference sequence). This CDR3 contains 14 residues. V shed 4 bases, J shed 3 bases, and the junction held 6 bases outside the gene matches. The CDR3 loop reads CSATRDRGVYEQYF. In DNA, the CDR3 is TGCAGTGCTACCCGGGACAGGGGCGTCTACGAGCAGTACTTC.

V and J are TRBV20-1 and TRBJ1-3; possibly TRBD1 for D (6 bases). Germline lookup yields CDR1 DFQATT and CDR2 SNEGSKA (reference sequence). Trimming removed 6 bases from V and 4 bases from J, with 10 bases in between. This CDR3 spans 12 amino acids. DNA of the CDR3: TGCAGTGCAAACGACAGGGGAAACACCATATATTTT. It codes for CSANDRGNTIYF.

The V and J genes are TRBV7-2 and TRBJ1-1, with D possibly TRBD1 on 5 matching bases. Per germline, CDR1 SGHTA and CDR2 FQGNSA. The CDR3 contains 15 residues. Trimming shortened V by 5 bases and J by 8 bases, and 21 bases separated the two germline ends. As DNA, the CDR3 is TGTGCCAGCAGCCAAGAGAGGGACTCTGGGGCCGAAGCTTTCTTT. Protein: CASSQERDSGAEAFF.

Only a few counts were recorded for this clonotype. V is TRBV11-1 and J is TRBJ2-7; D call uncertain. The CDR3 is made up of 14 amino acids. V lost 4 bases and J lost 1, with 11 bases in between. Germline CDR1 is SGHAT and CDR2 is FQDESV (reference sequence). CDR3 in DNA: TGTGCCAGCAGCTCCCAGACGGTTTCCTACGAGCAGTACTTC. This encodes CASSSQTVSYEQYF.

This clonotype was counted once. The chain employs TRBV7-6 and TRBJ1-5, with D uncertain. The CDR3 loop spans 18 amino acids. The V end lost 6 bases, the J end lost 0 bases, and 21 bases lay between the germline ends. The germline gives CDR1 SGHVS, CDR2 FNYEAQ. DNA of the CDR3: TGTGCCAGCAGTTCCCCTGGAGCCGAGGGTTATAGCAATCAGCCCCAGCATTTT. It is translated as CASSSPGAEGYSNQPQHF.

This clonotype was seen many times. The chain recombines TRBV24-1 with TRBJ2-5; D is uncertain. CDR1 and CDR2 from the germline V gene are KGHDR and SFDVKD. The CDR3 runs 12 residues. The V end was cut by 3 bases, the J end by 3 bases, with 4 bases between. CDR3 residues: CATSDLEETQYF. The CDR3 region has the DNA TGTGCCACCAGTGATCTAGAAGAGACCCAGTACTTC.

This clonotype has a count of ten or more. This CDR3 reads CASSTIRDRGYEQYF. The CDR3 DNA follows: TGTGCCAGCAGTACCATCCGGGACAGGGGCTACGAGCAGTACTTC. The V call is TRBV7-9, the J call TRBJ2-7; TRBD1 matches 10 bases. The CDR3 spans 15 residues. Germline V gives CDR1 SEHNR, CDR2 FQNEAQ (reference sequence). With V trimmed by 6 bases and J by 3 bases, 8 bases remained unmatched.

This clonotype was found many times. The chain couples TRBV7-6 to TRBJ2-7, with 7 bases identical to TRBD1. The length of the CDR3 is 15 residues. The germline gives CDR1 SGHVS, CDR2 FNYEAQ. The V gene end was trimmed by 5 bases and the J gene end by 3 bases; junction bases not matched to a gene: 10. CDR3 loop: CASSAVKDRNYEQYF. CDR3 bases: TGTGCCAGCAGCGCTGTGAAGGACAGGAACTACGAGCAGTACTTC.

This clonotype was detected many times. This chain uses TRBV5-8 with TRBJ1-5; D ambiguous. The CDR3 has 15 residues. The V gene lost 0 bases and the J gene lost 1 base, with 8 bases spanning the gap. Germline values: CDR1 SGHTS, CDR2 YDEGEE. CDR3 loop: CASSLDGWSNQPQHF. CDR3 coding DNA: TGTGCCAGCAGCTTGGACGGATGGAGCAATCAGCCCCAGCATTTT.

This rearrangement joins TRBV29-1 to TRBJ1-3, with D possibly TRBD1 on 5 matching bases. This CDR3 has 13 amino acids. Trimming left V 4 bases short and J 8 bases short, with 15 bases between. Germline V gene lookup returns CDR1 SQVTM and CDR2 ANQGSEA. This CDR3 is CSVVGGHGYTIYF. The CDR3 DNA reads as TGCAGCGTTGTTGGGGGTCATGGCTACACCATATATTTT.

This clonotype was counted only a few times. The CDR3 bases are TGCAGTGCTAGAGACGTGTTGTACGAGCAGTACTTC. The encoded protein is CSARDVLYEQYF. The V and J genes are TRBV20-1 and TRBJ2-7; D not resolved. The CDR3 extends over 12 amino acids. The germline CDR1 and CDR2 sequences are DFQATT and SNEGSKA (reference sequence). The ends were cut back, 0 bases at V and 4 bases at J, with 7 bases in the middle.

The chain uses TRBV29-1 and TRBJ1-2; D is possibly TRBD1 (5 bases). The CDR3 is 16 residues long. Trimming took 2 bases from V and 0 from J, leaving 16 bases between them. Germline V gene sequence: CDR1 SQVTM, CDR2 ANQGSEA. The chain's CDR3 is CSVETHWGGANYGYTF. For the CDR3, the DNA is TGCAGCGTTGAAACCCATTGGGGGGGAGCTAACTATGGCTACACCTTC. The variable domain in full, with the rest retrieved from reference TRBV29-1 and TRBJ1-2, is SAVISQKPSRDICQRGTSLTIQCQVDSQVTMMFWYRQQPGQSLTLIATANQGSEATYESGFVIDKFPISRPNLTFSTLTVSNMSPEDSSIYLCSVETHWGGANYGYTFGSGTRLTVV.

This clonotype was detected only a few times. The chain links TRBV12-3 or TRBV12-4 to TRBJ1-2; no definite D call. The CDR3 is 12 residues long. Trimming left V 6 bases short and J 0 bases short, with 5 bases between. The CDR3 reads CASRVANYGYTF. CDR3 bases: TGTGCCAGCAGAGTGGCTAACTATGGCTACACCTTC.

The chain has TRBV12-3 or TRBV12-4 and TRBJ1-3, with no clear D. Trimming stripped 7 bases from V and 0 bases from J, with 13 bases between. The CDR3 is made up of 15 amino acids. CDR3 in amino acids: CASTPVGYSGNTIYF. The CDR3 DNA sequence: TGTGCCAGCACCCCGGTAGGGTACTCTGGAAACACCATATATTTT.

In its sample, this clonotype was seen a few times. The chain is built from TRBV5-1 and TRBJ1-6, with 8 bases that match TRBD1. CDR3 length equals 15 residues. V was clipped by 4 bases and J by 7 bases; unmatched bases: 7. The germline gives CDR1 SGHRS, CDR2 YFSETQ. The DNA for the CDR3 is TGCGCCAGCAGCACCGGACAGGGAAGGAATTCACCCCTCCACTTT. As protein: CASSTGQGRNSPLHF.

In this sample, this clonotype turned up a few times. This rearrangement joins TRBV7-9 to TRBJ1-2, with D possibly being TRBD1 (5 bases). Germline CDR1 and CDR2: SEHNR and FQNEAQ (reference sequence). The ends were cut back, 5 bases at V and 7 bases at J, with 23 bases in the middle. This CDR3 comprises 16 residues. CDR3 in DNA: TGTGCCAGCAGCGCTAATCTGTCCCCAGGGAATTCTGGCTACACCTTC. It encodes CASSANLSPGNSGYTF.

In its sample, this clonotype was seen many times. V gene TRBV7-9 combines with J gene TRBJ2-7; D might be TRBD2 (5 bases). The ends were cut back, 5 bases at V and 2 bases at J, with 16 bases in the middle. Per the germline V gene, CDR1 is SEHNR and CDR2 is FQNEAQ (reference sequence). The length of the CDR3 is 15 residues. The chain's CDR3 is CASSRDGPGAYEQYF. In DNA form, the CDR3 reads TGTGCCAGCAGCCGCGACGGACCCGGGGCCTACGAGCAGTACTTC.

This clonotype came up many times. The genes are TRBV7-9 and TRBJ1-1, with 7 nucleotides matching TRBD1. The CDR3 length is 14 residues. V gave up 5 bases and J gave up 7 bases; unmatched junction bases: 10. Germline CDR1 reads SEHNR; CDR2 reads FQNEAQ (reference sequence). CDR3 loop: CASSLVQGISEAFF. The CDR3 nucleotides are TGTGCCAGCAGCCTTGTACAGGGGATCAGTGAAGCTTTCTTT. The variable domain in full, with the rest retrieved from reference TRBV7-9 and TRBJ1-1, is DTGVSQNPRHKITKRGQNVTFRCDPISEHNRLYWYRQTLGQGPEFLTYFQNEAQLEKSRLLSDRFSAERPKGSFSTLEIQRTEQGDSAMYLCASSLVQGISEAFFGQGTRLTVV.

This clonotype has more than one count but fewer than ten. This chain connects TRBV12-3 or TRBV12-4 to TRBJ1-1; D ambiguous. The V end lost 1 base, the J end lost 1 base, and 7 bases lay between the germline ends. This CDR3 region has 14 residues. CDR3 region: CASSLGYSNTEAFF. CDR3 sequence (DNA): TGTGCCAGCAGTTTAGGTTATTCGAACACTGAAGCTTTCTTT.

J is TRBJ1-4 and V is TRBV7-8; TRBD1 matches at 8 bases. V lost 6 bases and J lost 0; bases outside the gene matches: 6. Germline lookup yields CDR1 SGHVS and CDR2 FQNEAQ. The CDR3 length is 16 residues. CDR3 in DNA: TGTGCCAGCAGTCGAACAGGGGGGGCAACTAATGAAAAACTGTTTTTT. Translated: CASSRTGGATNEKLFF.

This clonotype occurred a few times. The chain uses TRBV9 and TRBJ2-5; the D gene is possibly TRBD1 (6 bases). Trimming took off 0 bases at V and 5 bases at J, with 14 bases between the two ends. The CDR3 totals 15 residues. CDR1 and CDR2 from the germline V gene are SGDLS and YYNGEE. Here the CDR3 reads CASSVAAGAGETQYF. CDR3 in DNA: TGTGCCAGCAGCGTAGCGGCAGGGGCCGGGGAGACCCAGTACTTC.

The chain joins TRBV15 to TRBJ1-1, with unresolved D. This CDR3 region has 14 residues. With 3 bases removed from V and 1 base from J, the gap between germline ends came to 9 bases. Germline V gene data show CDR1 as LNHNV and CDR2 as YYDKDF (reference sequence). CDR3 sequence: CATSSFRRNTEAFF. The CDR3 coding sequence is TGTGCCACCAGCAGTTTTAGAAGGAACACTGAAGCTTTCTTT. Together with reference TRBV15 and TRBJ1-1, the CDR3 gives the full variable domain: DAMVIQNPRYQVTQFGKPVTLSCSQTLNHNVMYWYQQKSSQAPKLLFHYYDKDFNNEADTPDNFQSRRPNTSFCFLDIRSPGLGDTAMYLCATSSFRRNTEAFFGQGTRLTVV.

This clonotype came up many times. V is TRBV2 and J is TRBJ1-1; D perhaps matches TRBD1 (6 bases). V gave up 6 bases and J gave up 1 base, with 12 bases separating them. This CDR3 contains 14 residues. CDR1 and CDR2 (germline): SNHLY, FYNNEI. The CDR3 loop reads CASRTGIENTEAFF. Written as DNA, the CDR3 is TGTGCCAGCAGAACAGGGATAGAGAACACTGAAGCTTTCTTT.

This clonotype came up a few times. The chain joins TRBV20-1 to TRBJ1-2; D gene unclear. The CDR3 contains 16 residues. The V end was cut by 3 bases, the J end by 3 bases, with 20 bases between. Germline CDR1 and CDR2: DFQATT and SNEGSKA (reference sequence). In DNA form, the CDR3 reads TGCAGTGCTAGGTTCATTCACGCGTGGGCCGACTATGGCTACACCTTC. Amino acids: CSARFIHAWADYGYTF.

This clonotype was picked up a small number of times. This chain connects TRBV6-6 to TRBJ1-6; TRBD1 aligns across 8 bases. This CDR3 comprises 15 residues. Germline trimming cut 2 bases from V and 7 bases from J; bases unmatched to any gene: 4. Germline loops: CDR1 MNHNY, CDR2 SVGAGI (reference sequence). The CDR3 DNA sequence: TGTGCCAGCAGTTACCAAGGACAGGGCAATTCACCCCTCCACTTT. Translated: CASSYQGQGNSPLHF.

This chain uses TRBV10-3 with TRBJ2-2, with TRBD1 matching 8 bases. Per the germline V gene, CDR1 is ENHRY and CDR2 is SYGVKD. The CDR3 is 15 residues long. V shed 1 base and J 4 bases; nucleotides not matched to a gene: 2. In nucleotides, the CDR3 is TGTGCCATCAGTGAGTTGGGACAGGTCACCGGGGAGCTGTTTTTT. Protein product: CAISELGQVTGELFF.

The chain couples TRBV7-9 to TRBJ1-5; D remains ambiguous. The CDR3 consists of 14 residues. Germline V lookup: CDR1 SEHNR, CDR2 FQNEAQ (reference sequence). V dropped 11 bases and J dropped 0 bases, with 14 bases sitting between them. This CDR3 is CAWAETTSNQPQHF. The CDR3 bases are TGTGCCTGGGCGGAAACGACTAGCAATCAGCCCCAGCATTTT.

The chain recombines TRBV7-8 with TRBJ2-3; D perhaps matches TRBD2 (5 bases). The CDR3 contains 12 residues. V gave up 6 bases and J gave up 5 bases, with 9 bases separating them. Germline V gene lookup returns CDR1 SGHVS and CDR2 FQNEAQ. This chain's CDR3 is CASSFRGDTQYF. DNA of the CDR3: TGTGCCAGCAGTTTTCGGGGAGATACGCAGTATTTT.

This rearrangement joins TRBV11-1 to TRBJ1-1; tentative D call: TRBD1 (6 bases). V was cut by 5 bases and J by 4 bases, with 17 bases left in between. CDR3 length: 15 residues. CDR1 and CDR2 from the germline V gene are SGHAT and FQDESV (reference sequence). This chain's CDR3 is CASSLRQATPTEAFF. DNA of the CDR3: TGTGCCAGCAGCCTACGACAGGCGACCCCCACTGAAGCTTTCTTT.